This T cell receptor (beta chain) was retrieved from a study of T cell responses to AZD1222 COVID-19 vaccine. Study conclusions and caveats: Spike-specific TCR breadth and depth went up after people got two AZD1222 doses.

Profiling relied on immunoSEQ multiplex PCR, and the TCRdb table lists in-frame clones only, not all of them. The table shows 150,000 or so clones, with about 92% occurring only once. With regard to this clone: What it binds is unknown.

J was trimmed by 7 bases and V by 4 bases; bases with no gene match: 9. The CDR3 length is 14 residues. Germline loops: CDR1 SGHTA, CDR2 FQGTGA. This sequence joins TRBV7-3 and TRBJ2-7, with 8 bases lining up with TRBD1. The sequence was obtained from an adult in good health. The specimen was peripheral blood, collected on day 0 of AZD1222 vaccination. For the CDR3, the DNA is TGTGCCAGCAGCTCAAACGCAGGGACAGGAGAGCAGTACTTC. Protein: CASSSNAGTGEQYF.